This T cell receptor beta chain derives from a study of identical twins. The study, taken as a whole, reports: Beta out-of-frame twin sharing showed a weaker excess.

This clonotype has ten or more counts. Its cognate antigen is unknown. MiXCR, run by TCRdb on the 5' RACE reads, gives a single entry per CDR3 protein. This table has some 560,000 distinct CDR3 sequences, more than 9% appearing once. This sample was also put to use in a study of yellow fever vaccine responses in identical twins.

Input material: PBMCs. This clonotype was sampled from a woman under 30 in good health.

CDR3 nucleotide sequence: TGTGCCATCAGTTTGCGGGGGAGCACAGATACGCAGTATTTT. Translation: CAISLRGSTDTQYF. V is TRBV10-3 and J is TRBJ2-3; TRBD2 agrees at 7 bases. The CDR3 spans 14 residues. Germline CDR1 reads ENHRY; CDR2 reads SYGVKD. Unmatched junction bases numbered 2, after V lost 5 bases and J lost 0 bases.